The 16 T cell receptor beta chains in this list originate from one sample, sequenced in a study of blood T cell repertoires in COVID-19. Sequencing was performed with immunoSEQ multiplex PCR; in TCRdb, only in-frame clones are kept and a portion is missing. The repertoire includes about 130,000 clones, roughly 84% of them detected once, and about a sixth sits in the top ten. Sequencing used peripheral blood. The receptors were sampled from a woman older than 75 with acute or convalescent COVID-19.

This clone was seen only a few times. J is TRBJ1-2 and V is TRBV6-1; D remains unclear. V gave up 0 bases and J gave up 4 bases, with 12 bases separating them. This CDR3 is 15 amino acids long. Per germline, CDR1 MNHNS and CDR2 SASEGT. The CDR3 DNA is TGTGCCAGCAGTGAAGCGCCCCAGTCGGGCTATGGCTACACCTTC. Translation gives CASSEAPQSGYGYTF.

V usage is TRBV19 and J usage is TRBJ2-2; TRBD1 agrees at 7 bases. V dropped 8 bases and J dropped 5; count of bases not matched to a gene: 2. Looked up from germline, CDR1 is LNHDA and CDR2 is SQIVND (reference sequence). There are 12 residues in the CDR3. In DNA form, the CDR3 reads TGTGCCAGTTCGACAGGGACCGGGGAGCTGTTTTTT. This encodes CASSTGTGELFF.

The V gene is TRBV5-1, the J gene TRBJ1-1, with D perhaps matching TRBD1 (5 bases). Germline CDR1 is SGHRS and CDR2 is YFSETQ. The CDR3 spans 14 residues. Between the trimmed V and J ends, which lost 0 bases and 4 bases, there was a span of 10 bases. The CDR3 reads CASSLGVRGTEAFF. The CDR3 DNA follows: TGCGCCAGCAGCTTGGGGGTAAGGGGCACTGAAGCTTTCTTT.

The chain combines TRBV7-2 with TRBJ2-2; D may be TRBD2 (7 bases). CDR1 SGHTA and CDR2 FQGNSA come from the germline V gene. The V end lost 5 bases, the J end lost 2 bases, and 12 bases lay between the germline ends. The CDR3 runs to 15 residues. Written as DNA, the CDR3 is TGTGCCAGCAGCCTAAGGGGGGGCAACACCGGGGAGCTGTTTTTT. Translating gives CASSLRGGNTGELFF.

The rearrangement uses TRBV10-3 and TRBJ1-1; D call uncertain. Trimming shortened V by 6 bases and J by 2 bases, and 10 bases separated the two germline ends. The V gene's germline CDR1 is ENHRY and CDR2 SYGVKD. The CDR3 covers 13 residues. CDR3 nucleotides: TGTGCCATCAGACCTACGGGTAACACTGAAGCTTTCTTT. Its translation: CAIRPTGNTEAFF.

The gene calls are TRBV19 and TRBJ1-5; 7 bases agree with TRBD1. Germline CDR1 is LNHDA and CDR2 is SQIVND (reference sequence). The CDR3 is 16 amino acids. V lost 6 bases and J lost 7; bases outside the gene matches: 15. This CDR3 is CASRETGPIIRQPQHF. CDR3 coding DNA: TGTGCCAGTAGGGAGACAGGGCCGATAATAAGGCAGCCCCAGCATTTT.

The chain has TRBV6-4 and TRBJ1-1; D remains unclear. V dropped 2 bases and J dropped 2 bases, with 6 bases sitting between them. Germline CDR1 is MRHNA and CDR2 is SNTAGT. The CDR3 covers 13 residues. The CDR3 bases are TGTGCCAGCAGTGACCAGTATAACACTGAAGCTTTCTTT. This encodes CASSDQYNTEAFF.

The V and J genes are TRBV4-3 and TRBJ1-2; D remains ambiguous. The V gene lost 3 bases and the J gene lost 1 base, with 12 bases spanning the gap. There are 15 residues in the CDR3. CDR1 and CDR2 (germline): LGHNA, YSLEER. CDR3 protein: CASSQARYDNYGYTF. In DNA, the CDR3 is TGCGCCAGCAGCCAGGCCAGATACGATAACTATGGCTACACCTTC.

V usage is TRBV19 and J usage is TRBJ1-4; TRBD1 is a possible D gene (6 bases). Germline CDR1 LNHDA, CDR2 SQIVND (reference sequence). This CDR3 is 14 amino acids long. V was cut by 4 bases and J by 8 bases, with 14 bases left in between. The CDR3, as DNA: TGTGCCAGTAGTAAGGGGGGGATAGGAGAAAAACTGTTTTTT. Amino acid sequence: CASSKGGIGEKLFF.

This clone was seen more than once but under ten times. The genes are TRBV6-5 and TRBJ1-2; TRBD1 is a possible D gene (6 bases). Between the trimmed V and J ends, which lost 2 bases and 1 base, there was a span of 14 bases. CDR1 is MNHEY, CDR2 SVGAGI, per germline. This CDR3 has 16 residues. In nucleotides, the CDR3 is TGTGCCAGCAGTTACGGCCAGGGACACTATAACTATGGCTACACCTTC. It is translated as CASSYGQGHYNYGYTF.

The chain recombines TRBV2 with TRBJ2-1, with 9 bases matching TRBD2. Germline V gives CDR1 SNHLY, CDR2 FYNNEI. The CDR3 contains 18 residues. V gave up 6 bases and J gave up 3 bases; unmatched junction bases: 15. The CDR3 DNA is TGTGCCAGCAGCGAATGGGGGACGGCTAGCGGGGTCTACAATGAGCAGTTCTTC. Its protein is CASSEWGTASGVYNEQFF.

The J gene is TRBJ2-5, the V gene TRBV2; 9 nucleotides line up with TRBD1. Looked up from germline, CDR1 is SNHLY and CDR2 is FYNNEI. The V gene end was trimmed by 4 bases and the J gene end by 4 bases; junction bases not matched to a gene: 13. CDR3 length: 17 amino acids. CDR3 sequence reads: CASSGGTGGAWVETQYF. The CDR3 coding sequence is TGTGCCAGCAGTGGGGGAACAGGGGGCGCTTGGGTAGAGACCCAGTACTTC.

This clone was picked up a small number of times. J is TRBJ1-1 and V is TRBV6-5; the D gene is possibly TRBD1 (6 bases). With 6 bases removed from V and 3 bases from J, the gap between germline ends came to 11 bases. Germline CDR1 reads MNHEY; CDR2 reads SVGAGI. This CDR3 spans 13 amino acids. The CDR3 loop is CASRPGDYTEAFF. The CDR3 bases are TGTGCCAGCAGGCCAGGGGATTACACTGAAGCTTTCTTT.

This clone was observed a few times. CDR3 nucleotides: TGTGCCAGTAGTTGGGAGGGGACAGGGAGGAATGAGCAGTTCTTC. This encodes CASSWEGTGRNEQFF. This rearrangement joins TRBV19 to TRBJ2-1, with 9 nucleotides matching TRBD1. Germline CDR1 and CDR2: LNHDA and SQIVND (reference sequence). The CDR3 sequence is 15 residues long. Trimming cost V 5 bases and J 7 bases; bases outside gene matches: 9.

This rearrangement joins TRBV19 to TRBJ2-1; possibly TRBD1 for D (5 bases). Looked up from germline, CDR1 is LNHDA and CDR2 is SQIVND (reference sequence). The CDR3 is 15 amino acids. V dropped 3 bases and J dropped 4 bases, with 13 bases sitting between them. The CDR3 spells CASSIVGAPYNEQFF. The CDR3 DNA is TGTGCCAGTAGTATTGTAGGGGCCCCTTACAATGAGCAGTTCTTC.

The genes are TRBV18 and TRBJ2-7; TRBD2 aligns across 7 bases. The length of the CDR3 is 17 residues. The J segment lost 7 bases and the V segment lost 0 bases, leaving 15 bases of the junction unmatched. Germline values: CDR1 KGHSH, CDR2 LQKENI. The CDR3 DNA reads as TGTGCCAGCTCACCACCGGGGAGGGTGCCGATTGAGGGGGAGCAGTACTTC. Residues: CASSPPGRVPIEGEQYF.